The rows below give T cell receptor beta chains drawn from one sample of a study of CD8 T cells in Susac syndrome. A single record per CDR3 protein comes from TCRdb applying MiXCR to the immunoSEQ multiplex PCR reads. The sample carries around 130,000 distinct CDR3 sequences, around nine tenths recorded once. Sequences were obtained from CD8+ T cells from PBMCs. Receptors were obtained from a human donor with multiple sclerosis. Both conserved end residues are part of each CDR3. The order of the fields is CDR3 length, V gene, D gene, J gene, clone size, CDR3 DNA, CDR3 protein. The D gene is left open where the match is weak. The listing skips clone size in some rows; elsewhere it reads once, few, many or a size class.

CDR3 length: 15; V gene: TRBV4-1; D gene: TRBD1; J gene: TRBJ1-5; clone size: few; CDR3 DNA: TGCGCCAGCAGCCAAGCCGGGACAGGGGATCAGCCCCAGCATTTT; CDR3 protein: CASSQAGTGDQPQHF
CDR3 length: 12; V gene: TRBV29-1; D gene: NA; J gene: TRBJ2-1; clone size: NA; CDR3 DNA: TGCAGCGTTGAAGGCGGGGGCGATGAGCAGTTCTTC; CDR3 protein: CSVEGGGDEQFF
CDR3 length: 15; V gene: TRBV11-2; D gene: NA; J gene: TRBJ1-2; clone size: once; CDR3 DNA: TGTGCCAGCAGCTTGGGATGGAGGGATTACTATGGCTACACCTTC; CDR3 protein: CASSLGWRDYYGYTF
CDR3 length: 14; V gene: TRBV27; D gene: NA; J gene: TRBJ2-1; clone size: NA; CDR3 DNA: TGTGCCAGCAGTCTAATCGGAACCTACAATGAGCAGTTCTTC; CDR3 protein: CASSLIGTYNEQFF
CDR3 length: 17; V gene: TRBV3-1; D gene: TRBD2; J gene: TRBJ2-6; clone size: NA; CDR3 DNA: TGTGCCAGCAGCCAAGAAGGGGAGGGGTCTGGGGCCAACGTCCTGACTTTC; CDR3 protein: CASSQEGEGSGANVLTF
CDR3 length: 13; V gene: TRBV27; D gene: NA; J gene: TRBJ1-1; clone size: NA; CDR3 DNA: TGTGCCAGCAGTCAGGCGGGGAACACTGAAGCTTTCTTT; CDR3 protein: CASSQAGNTEAFF
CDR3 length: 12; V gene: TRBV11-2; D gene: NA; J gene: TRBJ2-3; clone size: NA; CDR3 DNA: TGTGCCAGCAGCTGGGGGAGTGATACGCAGTATTTT; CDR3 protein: CASSWGSDTQYF
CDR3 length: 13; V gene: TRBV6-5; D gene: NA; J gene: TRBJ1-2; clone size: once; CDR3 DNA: TGTGCCAGCAGTTACGAGGTGTCAGGCGGCTACACCTTC; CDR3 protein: CASSYEVSGGYTF
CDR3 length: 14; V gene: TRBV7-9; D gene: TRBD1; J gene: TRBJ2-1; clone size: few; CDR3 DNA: TGTGCCAGCAGCTTGCGGACAGGGGACAATGAGCAGTTCTTC; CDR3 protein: CASSLRTGDNEQFF
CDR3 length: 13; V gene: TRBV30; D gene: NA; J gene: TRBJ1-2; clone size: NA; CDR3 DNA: TGTGCCTGGGAGGGGGACGGGAACTATGGCTACACCTTC; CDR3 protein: CAWEGDGNYGYTF
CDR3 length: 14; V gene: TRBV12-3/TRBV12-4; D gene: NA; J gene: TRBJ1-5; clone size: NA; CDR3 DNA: TGTGCCAGCACAGGCGGCTATAGCAATCAGCCCCAGCATTTT; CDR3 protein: CASTGGYSNQPQHF
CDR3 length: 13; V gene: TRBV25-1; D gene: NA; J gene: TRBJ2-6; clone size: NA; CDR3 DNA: TGTGCCAGCAGTACAGCTGGGGCCAACGTCCTGACTTTC; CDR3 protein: CASSTAGANVLTF
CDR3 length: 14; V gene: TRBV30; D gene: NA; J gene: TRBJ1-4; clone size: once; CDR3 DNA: TGTGCCTGGAGCTGGGGGAGTCGGAATGAAAAACTGTTTTTT; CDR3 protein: CAWSWGSRNEKLFF
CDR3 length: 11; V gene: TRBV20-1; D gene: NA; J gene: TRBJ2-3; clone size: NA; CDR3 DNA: TGCAGTGCTAGAGATGACAATACGCAGTATTTT; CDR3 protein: CSARDDNTQYF
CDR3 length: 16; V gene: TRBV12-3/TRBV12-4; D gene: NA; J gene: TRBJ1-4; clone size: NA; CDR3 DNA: TGTGCCAGCAGATTAAGCCTTGGGGTGGGTAATGAAAAACTGTTTTTT; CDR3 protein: CASRLSLGVGNEKLFF
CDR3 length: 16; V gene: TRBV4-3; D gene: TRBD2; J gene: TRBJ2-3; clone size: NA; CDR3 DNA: TGCGCCAGCAGCTCTCTAGCGGGATTGATCACAGATACGCAGTATTTT; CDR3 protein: CASSSLAGLITDTQYF